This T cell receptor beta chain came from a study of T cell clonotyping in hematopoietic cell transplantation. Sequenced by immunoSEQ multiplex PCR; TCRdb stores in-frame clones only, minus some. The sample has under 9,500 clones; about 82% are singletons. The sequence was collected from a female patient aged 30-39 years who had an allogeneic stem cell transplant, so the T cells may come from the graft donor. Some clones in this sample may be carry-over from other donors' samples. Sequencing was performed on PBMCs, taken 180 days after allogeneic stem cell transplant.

This CDR3 is CASSRRSQANTGELFF. The CDR3 nucleotides read TGTGCCAGCAGTCGTAGGAGTCAGGCGAACACCGGGGAGCTGTTTTTT. The rearrangement links TRBV9 to TRBJ2-2; D is undetermined. Germline V gene sequence: CDR1 SGDLS, CDR2 YYNGEE. The CDR3 loop spans 16 amino acids. Trimming stripped 5 bases from V and 0 bases from J, with 14 bases between. The full variable domain, in which reference TRBV9 and TRBJ2-2 provide the parts outside the CDR3, is DSGVTQTPKHLITATGQRVTLRCSPRSGDLSVYWYQQSLDQGLQFLIQYYNGEERAKGNILERFSAQQFPDLHSELNLSSLELGDSALYFCASSRRSQANTGELFFGEGSRLTVL.